Presented here are 27 T cell receptor beta chains from one specimen sequenced in a study of memory CD4+ T cells and cytomegalovirus serostatus. Single viable CD3+CD4+CD8-CD45RO+ cells were sorted as the memory CD4+ T cells. Sequenced by immunoSEQ multiplex PCR; TCRdb stores in-frame clones only, minus some. The sample contains 50,000 or so clones, roughly four fifths of which appear only once. Sequenced sample: memory CD4+ T cells from blood. The receptor set was obtained from an adult in good health and CMV-seropositive.

J is TRBJ1-1 and V is TRBV2; possible D gene TRBD1, 6 bases. In germline, CDR1 is SNHLY, CDR2 FYNNEI. The ends were cut back, 7 bases at V and 6 bases at J, with 15 bases in the middle. The CDR3 runs to 13 residues. The CDR3 spells CASNSGRGAEAFF. DNA for the CDR3: TGTGCCAGCAACTCTGGGAGGGGGGCTGAAGCTTTCTTT.

The V gene is TRBV5-4, the J gene TRBJ2-7; 13 bases are shared with TRBD2. V shed 3 bases, J shed 3 bases, and the junction held 6 bases outside the gene matches. The CDR3 contains 16 residues. The germline V gene has CDR1 SGHNT and CDR2 YYREEE (reference sequence). The CDR3 nucleotides read TGTGCCAGCAGCTCCCGACTAGCGGGGGGAATCTACGAGCAGTACTTC. It encodes CASSSRLAGGIYEQYF.

The CDR3 region is CASREEVNSYEQYF. The CDR3 DNA reads as TGCGCCAGCCGAGAGGAGGTAAACTCCTACGAGCAGTACTTC. V gene TRBV10-1 combines with J gene TRBJ2-7; tentative D call: TRBD2 (5 bases). The germline V gene has CDR1 WNHNN and CDR2 SYGVQD (reference sequence). The CDR3 loop spans 14 amino acids. Trimming cost V 8 bases and J 0 bases, with 14 bases left between them.

The chain links TRBV11-2 to TRBJ2-5, with no clear D. V gave up 4 bases and J gave up 4 bases, with 25 bases separating them. The CDR3 runs to 18 residues. CDR1 and CDR2 from the germline V gene are SGHAT and FQNNGV. CDR3 coding DNA: TGTGCCAGCAGCTCCCCTCTTAACCGGGCCATACAAGGAGAGACCCAGTACTTC. Its translation is CASSSPLNRAIQGETQYF.

The chain couples TRBV5-1 to TRBJ1-2; D not resolved. The CDR3 runs 18 residues. From germline, CDR1 is SGHRS and CDR2 YFSETQ. V was clipped by 0 bases and J by 0 bases, with 18 bases between them. The chain's CDR3 is CASSLEGGRSSSNYGYTF. The DNA for the CDR3 is TGCGCCAGCAGCTTGGAAGGAGGCAGGTCTTCCTCTAACTATGGCTACACCTTC.

The chain links TRBV5-1 to TRBJ1-4, with no clear D. The V and J ends lost 0 bases and 0 bases respectively, with 6 bases between them. The length of the CDR3 is 15 residues. Germline loops: CDR1 SGHRS, CDR2 YFSETQ. CDR3 residues: CASSLDLATNEKLFF. CDR3 in DNA: TGCGCCAGCAGCTTGGACCTTGCAACTAATGAAAAACTGTTTTTT.

V is TRBV7-2 and J is TRBJ2-5, with unresolved D. Trimming removed 2 bases at V and 5 bases at J, with 9 bases between. The CDR3 extends over 13 amino acids. Germline V gene lookup returns CDR1 SGHTA and CDR2 FQGNSA. The CDR3 protein is CASSLRPRETQYF. The CDR3 nucleotides read TGTGCCAGCAGCTTACGCCCCAGGGAGACCCAGTACTTC.

V usage is TRBV5-1 and J usage is TRBJ1-4; the D is unclear. Germline V gene sequence: CDR1 SGHRS, CDR2 YFSETQ. The CDR3 loop spans 17 amino acids. With 0 bases removed from V and 3 bases from J, the gap between germline ends came to 15 bases. CDR3: CASSLAVGGAANEKLFF. For the CDR3, the DNA is TGCGCCAGCAGCTTGGCCGTCGGTGGCGCGGCTAATGAAAAACTGTTTTTT. Using reference TRBV5-1 and TRBJ1-4 for the parts outside the CDR3, the full variable domain is KAGVTQTPRYLIKTRGQQVTLSCSPISGHRSVSWYQQTPGQGLQFLFEYFSETQRNKGNFPGRFSGRQFSNSRSEMNVSTLELGDSALYLCASSLAVGGAANEKLFFGSGTQLSVL.

The CDR3 spells CASSLERSGQNSPLHF. The CDR3 DNA reads TGCGCCAGCAGCTTGGAGAGGTCAGGGCAGAATTCACCCCTCCACTTT. The chain is built from TRBV5-1 and TRBJ1-6, with a tentative D call TRBD1 (5 bases). CDR3 length: 16 residues. The germline gives CDR1 SGHRS, CDR2 YFSETQ. V lost 0 bases, J lost 7 bases, and 14 bases lay in between.

V and J are TRBV28 and TRBJ1-1; 8 bases line up with TRBD1. The CDR3 runs to 18 residues. Germline CDR1 is MDHEN and CDR2 is SYDVKM. V lost 5 bases and J lost 0; bases outside the gene matches: 14. CDR3 protein: CASSPTSGTGEMNTEAFF. The CDR3 coding sequence is TGTGCCAGCAGTCCTACCTCCGGGACAGGTGAAATGAACACTGAAGCTTTCTTT. Supplemented by reference TRBV28 and TRBJ1-1, the full variable domain reads DVKVTQSSRYLVKRTGEKVFLECVQDMDHENMFWYRQDPGLGLRLIYFSYDVKMKEKGDIPEGYSVSREKKERFSLILESASTNQTSMYLCASSPTSGTGEMNTEAFFGQGTRLTVV.

The chain carries TRBV5-4 and TRBJ2-7, with D perhaps TRBD2 (5 bases). Trimming removed 3 bases from V and 5 bases from J, with 12 bases in between. The germline CDR1 and CDR2 sequences are SGHNT and YYREEE (reference sequence). The CDR3 runs to 13 residues. Here the CDR3 reads CASSWLRGNEQYF. CDR3 coding DNA: TGTGCCAGCAGCTGGCTTCGGGGTAACGAGCAGTACTTC. The variable domain in full, completed from reference TRBV5-4 and TRBJ2-7, reads ETGVTQSPTHLIKTRGQQVTLRCSSQSGHNTVSWYQQALGQGPQFIFQYYREEENGRGNFPPRFSGLQFPNYSSELNVNALELDDSALYLCASSWLRGNEQYFGPGTRLTVT.

The rearrangement uses TRBV9 and TRBJ1-3, with D uncertain. The germline gives CDR1 SGDLS, CDR2 YYNGEE. The CDR3 has 13 amino acids. V lost 1 base to trimming and J lost 8 bases, with 10 bases between them. The CDR3 sequence: CASSVIAEDTIYF. CDR3 nucleotide sequence: TGTGCCAGCAGCGTAATTGCTGAGGACACCATATATTTT. The full variable domain, completed using reference TRBV9 and TRBJ1-3, is DSGVTQTPKHLITATGQRVTLRCSPRSGDLSVYWYQQSLDQGLQFLIQYYNGEERAKGNILERFSAQQFPDLHSELNLSSLELGDSALYFCASSVIAEDTIYFGEGSWLTVV.

This chain links TRBV19 with TRBJ1-6; D is ambiguous. The CDR3 is made up of 14 amino acids. With 5 bases removed from V and 8 bases from J, the gap between germline ends came to 13 bases. CDR1 LNHDA and CDR2 SQIVND come from the germline V gene (reference sequence). CDR3 protein: CASSDNGNYSPLHF. The CDR3 DNA sequence: TGTGCCAGTAGTGATAATGGCAATTATTCACCCCTCCACTTT.

The rearrangement joins TRBV7-2 to TRBJ2-7, with 9 bases that match TRBD1. The length of the CDR3 is 13 residues. J was trimmed by 6 bases and V by 5 bases; bases with no gene match: 5. The germline gives CDR1 SGHTA, CDR2 FQGNSA. The CDR3 bases are TGTGCCAGCAGCGGACAGGGGTCGCGCGAGCAGTACTTC. Translating gives CASSGQGSREQYF.

The rearrangement links TRBV5-1 to TRBJ2-2; possibly TRBD1 for D (6 bases). V lost 2 bases to trimming and J lost 3 bases, with 8 bases between them. The length of the CDR3 is 14 residues. Germline-derived CDR1 and CDR2 are SGHRS and YFSETQ. The CDR3 DNA is TGCGCCAGCAGCTTACAGGGTGACACCGGGGAGCTGTTTTTT. Translating gives CASSLQGDTGELFF.

J is TRBJ2-7 and V is TRBV14; 16 bases align to TRBD2. The V and J ends lost 4 bases and 5 bases, in that order; junction bases with no gene match: 14. There are 19 residues in the CDR3. CDR1 SGHDN and CDR2 FVKESK come from the germline V gene. CDR3 sequence: CASSREPPGLAGGRHEQYF. DNA of the CDR3: TGTGCCAGCAGCCGCGAACCCCCGGGACTAGCGGGGGGGCGGCACGAGCAGTACTTC.

The CDR3 reads CASGSGYGKNIQYF. DNA of the CDR3: TGTGCTAGTGGTTCGGGATATGGCAAAAACATTCAGTACTTC. The chain links TRBV12-5 to TRBJ2-4; TRBD2 is a possible D gene (5 bases). CDR3 length equals 14 residues. The V gene lost 4 bases and the J gene lost 3 bases, with 10 bases spanning the gap. Germline assignment: CDR1 LGHNT and CDR2 FRNRAP. The complete variable domain, with remaining parts taken from reference TRBV12-5 and TRBJ2-4, reads DARVTQTPRHKVTEMGQEVTMRCQPILGHNTVFWYRQTMMQGLELLAYFRNRAPLDDSGMPKDRFSAEMPDATLATLKIQPSEPRDSAVYFCASGSGYGKNIQYFGAGTRLSVL.

The chain has TRBV29-1 and TRBJ2-5; maybe TRBD2 (5 bases). Germline CDR1 reads SQVTM; CDR2 reads ANQGSEA. V shed 5 bases and J shed 0 bases, with 13 bases lying between them. This CDR3 has 14 amino acids. The CDR3 loop reads CSVSVSGYQETQYF. The CDR3 DNA follows: TGCAGCGTTTCGGTCTCGGGGTACCAAGAGACCCAGTACTTC.

The gene calls are TRBV6-5 and TRBJ2-7, with D hard to call. Looked up from germline, CDR1 is MNHEY and CDR2 is SVGAGI. The ends were cut back, 4 bases at V and 3 bases at J, with 10 bases in the middle. The CDR3 sequence is 13 residues long. The CDR3 DNA reads TGTGCCAGCAGTTCTCCGCGAGTCTACGAGCAGTACTTC. Translation: CASSSPRVYEQYF.

DNA for the CDR3: TGTGCCAGCTCACCTCTCCGGGACGATGGGGGCTACACCTTC. This codes for CASSPLRDDGGYTF. V and J are TRBV18 and TRBJ1-2; TRBD1 might be the D (5 bases). This CDR3 has 14 amino acids. The ends were cut back, 3 bases at V and 8 bases at J, with 16 bases in the middle. CDR1 and CDR2 (germline): KGHSH, LQKENI.

The gene calls are TRBV6-5 and TRBJ2-3; perhaps D is TRBD1 or TRBD2 (5 bases each). The germline V and J ends were trimmed by 0 bases and 1 base, with 8 bases remaining between them. Germline CDR1 MNHEY, CDR2 SVGAGI. There are 15 residues in the CDR3. The CDR3 is CASSYSGVGTDTQYF. The CDR3, as DNA: TGTGCCAGCAGTTACTCGGGGGTTGGCACAGATACGCAGTATTTT.

V usage is TRBV18 and J usage is TRBJ2-7; no firm D call. There are 12 residues in the CDR3. CDR1 and CDR2 from the germline V gene are KGHSH and LQKENI. V dropped 2 bases and J dropped 7 bases, with 9 bases sitting between them. CDR3 residues: CASSPESEEQYF. CDR3 bases: TGTGCCAGCTCACCAGAATCGGAGGAGCAGTACTTC.

This clone was seen more than once but under ten times. The chain joins TRBV11-2 to TRBJ1-4; D not certain. The CDR3 has 13 amino acids. With 0 bases removed from V and 7 bases from J, the gap between germline ends came to 6 bases. The germline gives CDR1 SGHAT, CDR2 FQNNGV. The CDR3 DNA follows: TGTGCCAGCAGCTTAGAGAGGTCTGAAAAACTGTTTTTT. Its protein is CASSLERSEKLFF.

The J gene is TRBJ2-7, the V gene TRBV7-6, with TRBD1 identical over 8 bases. The CDR3 loop spans 13 amino acids. The V and J ends lost 5 bases and 3 bases, in that order; junction bases with no gene match: 3. Germline values: CDR1 SGHVS, CDR2 FNYEAQ. CDR3 sequence reads: CASSGQGNYEQYF. The DNA of the CDR3 is TGTGCCAGCAGCGGACAGGGTAACTACGAGCAGTACTTC.

The chain employs TRBV5-4 and TRBJ1-2, with D possibly TRBD1 on 5 matching bases. V was pared by 5 bases and J by 6 bases, with 14 bases between. Germline loops: CDR1 SGHNT, CDR2 YYREEE (reference sequence). This CDR3 has 13 amino acids. The CDR3 nucleotides read TGTGCCAGCAGGGTCGGGACGGAGGATGGCTACACCTTC. Amino acids: CASRVGTEDGYTF.

CDR3 sequence reads: CASGLTNTGELFF. The CDR3 DNA follows: TGTGCCAGCGGACTAACGAACACCGGGGAGCTGTTTTTT. The gene calls are TRBV9 and TRBJ2-2, with D perhaps matching TRBD2 (6 bases). With 7 bases removed from V and 0 bases from J, the gap between germline ends came to 7 bases. The CDR3 length is 13 residues. Germline V CDR1 and CDR2: SGDLS, YYNGEE.

J is TRBJ2-1 and V is TRBV5-1, with 9 bases that match TRBD1. Germline CDR1 reads SGHRS; CDR2 reads YFSETQ. The trim removed 4 bases at V and 6 bases at J, leaving 11 bases unmatched. The CDR3 length is 16 residues. The CDR3 region has the DNA TGCGCCAGCAGCATGCCCCAGGACAGGGGACGCAATGAGCAGTTCTTC. It specifies CASSMPQDRGRNEQFF.